This is a list of T cell receptor beta chains from one sample in a study of cytomegalovirus exposure and HLA in healthy donors. Generated by immunoSEQ multiplex PCR, the TCRdb table keeps only in-frame clones and is missing some. The sample carries over 150,000 clones, around 84% recorded once. Specimen: PBMCs. Source of these receptors: a human donor in good health. CDR3s include the opening cysteine and the closing phenylalanine or tryptophan. The D gene is left open where the match is weak.

j_gene,v_gene,d_gene,CDR3nt,CDR3aa
TRBJ2-1,TRBV5-1,TRBD2,TGCGCCAGCAGCTTGGCTAGCGGGGGACTCTACAATGAGCAGTTCTTC,CASSLASGGLYNEQFF
TRBJ2-7,TRBV7-8,NA,TGTGCCAGCAGCTTCGACAGATCCTACGAGCAGTACTTC,CASSFDRSYEQYF
TRBJ1-6,TRBV7-9,TRBD1,TGTGCCAGCACCGAAACAGGGACAGTTTATAATTCACCCCTCCACTTT,CASTETGTVYNSPLHF
TRBJ2-1,TRBV9,NA,TGTGCCAGCAGCGTTGGGCCCCTTTACAATGAGCAGTTCTTC,CASSVGPLYNEQFF
TRBJ2-1,TRBV27,TRBD1,TGTGCCAGCAGTACTGGGACAGCACCATACAATGAGCAGTTCTTC,CASSTGTAPYNEQFF
TRBJ2-3,TRBV4-3,TRBD2,TGCGCCAGCAGCCAGCACACTAGCGGGGGGCCTAGCACAGATACGCAGTATTTT,CASSQHTSGGPSTDTQYF
TRBJ2-5,TRBV11-2,TRBD2,TGTGCCAGCAGCAGACAGCGGGGGGCCCCTCAAGAGACCCAGTACTTC,CASSRQRGAPQETQYF
TRBJ1-5,TRBV5-1,TRBD1,TGCGCCAGCAGCTTTGGGGACAGTACCAATCAGCCCCAGCATTTT,CASSFGDSTNQPQHF
TRBJ1-5,TRBV19,TRBD1,TGTGCCAGTAGCGCTTCCCCTAACAGGGGGTATAGCAATCAGCCCCAGCATTTT,CASSASPNRGYSNQPQHF
TRBJ1-2,TRBV19,TRBD1,TGTGCCACTAACAAAAGGACAGGAGATAACTATGGCTACACCTTC,CATNKRTGDNYGYTF
TRBJ2-1,TRBV28,TRBD2,TGTGCCAGCAACAGTGGGGCGGGAGGGCCGGGTGAGCAGTTCTTC,CASNSGAGGPGEQFF
TRBJ1-1,TRBV11-2,NA,TGTGCCAGCAGCTTTTGGCCAGTAGCCTCCAACACTGAAGCTTTCTTT,CASSFWPVASNTEAFF
TRBJ2-1,TRBV2,NA,TGTGCCAGCAATCAGGGAACCTACAATGAGCAGTTCTTC,CASNQGTYNEQFF
TRBJ2-2,TRBV7-3,TRBD2,TGTGCCAGCAGCTCACCGAGGGGAGGGGCCGGGGAGCTGTTTTTT,CASSSPRGGAGELFF